The 4 T cell receptor beta chains below were found in one sample sequenced in a study of T cells after yellow fever vaccination. TCRdb called the 5' RACE reads again in MiXCR, with one record for every CDR3 protein. The data show hundreds of thousands of distinct CDR3 sequences, roughly 14% seen once. The source material was PBMCs, sampled on the day of the yellow fever booster vaccination. These receptors were obtained from a man aged 30-40 years who received the YFV17D yellow fever vaccine.

The chain recombines TRBV20-1 with TRBJ1-4, with 7 bases matching TRBD1. Per the germline V gene, CDR1 is DFQATT and CDR2 is SNEGSKA (reference sequence). V was pared by 6 bases and J by 4 bases, with 8 bases of the junction left unmatched. This CDR3 has 14 amino acids. Here the CDR3 DNA reads TGCAGTGCCCCTAAAAGGGGGCGTAATGAAAAACTGTTTTTT. Translation: CSAPKRGRNEKLFF.

The chain couples TRBV28 to TRBJ2-3; 11 bases match TRBD1. Germline CDR1 is MDHEN and CDR2 is SYDVKM. The length of the CDR3 is 16 residues. The V segment lost 10 bases and the J segment 6 bases; nucleotides outside the gene matches: 15. The CDR3 DNA reads TGTGCCAACGCCCCTCTCCGGACAGGGGGCATTGATACGCAGTATTTT. Protein: CANAPLRTGGIDTQYF. Full variable domain (outside the CDR3, taken from reference TRBV28 and TRBJ2-3): DVKVTQSSRYLVKRTGEKVFLECVQDMDHENMFWYRQDPGLGLRLIYFSYDVKMKEKGDIPEGYSVSREKKERFSLILESASTNQTSMYLCANAPLRTGGIDTQYFGPGTRLTVL.

This clonotype was recorded only once. This chain joins TRBV3-1 and TRBJ1-4, with D unclear. The CDR3 sequence is 13 residues long. Germline V gives CDR1 LGHDT, CDR2 YNNKEL (reference sequence). Trimming removed 2 bases at V and 8 bases at J, with 9 bases between. This chain's CDR3 is CASSQREFEKLFF. In DNA, the CDR3 is TGTGCCAGCAGCCAACGAGAGTTCGAAAAACTGTTTTTT.

The V call is TRBV7-2, the J call TRBJ2-2; no clear D gene. From germline, CDR1 is SGHTA and CDR2 FQGNSA. Trimming cost V 3 bases and J 3 bases, with 8 bases left between them. The CDR3 is made up of 14 amino acids. The CDR3 region has the DNA TGTGCCAGCAGCTTTGGCGTTTACACCGGGGAGCTGTTTTTT. It yields the protein CASSFGVYTGELFF.